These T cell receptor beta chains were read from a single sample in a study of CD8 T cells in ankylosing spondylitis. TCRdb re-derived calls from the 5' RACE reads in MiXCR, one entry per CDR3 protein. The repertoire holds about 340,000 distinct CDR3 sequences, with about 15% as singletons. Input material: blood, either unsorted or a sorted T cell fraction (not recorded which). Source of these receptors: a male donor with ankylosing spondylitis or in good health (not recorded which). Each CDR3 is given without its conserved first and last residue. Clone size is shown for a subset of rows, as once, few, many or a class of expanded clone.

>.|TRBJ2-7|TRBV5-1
ASSLGNPHATYEQY
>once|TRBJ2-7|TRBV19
ASSIAGAGEQY
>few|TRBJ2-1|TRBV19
ASSPQGPLYNEQF
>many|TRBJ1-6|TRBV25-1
ASSESLGGNSPLH
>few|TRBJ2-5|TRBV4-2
ASSQEGGIETQY
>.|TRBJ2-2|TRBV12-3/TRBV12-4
ASSPGQGLRGNTGELF
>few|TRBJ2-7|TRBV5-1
ASSRDSMSSYEQY
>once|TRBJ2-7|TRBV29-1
SATPSDRANYEQY
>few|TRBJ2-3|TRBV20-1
SARGPGRGLETDTQY
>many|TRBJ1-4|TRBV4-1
ASSQDGTAGSNEKLF
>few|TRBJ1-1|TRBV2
ASTKDRNTEAF
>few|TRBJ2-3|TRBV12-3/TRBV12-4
ASRRTSGRDDTQY
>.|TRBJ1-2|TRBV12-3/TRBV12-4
ASSPSLYGYT
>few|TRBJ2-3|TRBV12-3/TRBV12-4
ASSQGLAGTDTQY
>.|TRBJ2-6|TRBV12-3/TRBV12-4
ASSLKGGSSGANVLT
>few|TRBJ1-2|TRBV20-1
SASPGQGNYGYT
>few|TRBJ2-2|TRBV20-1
SAGTSGSVRTGELF
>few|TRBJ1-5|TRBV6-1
ASRPASKHGNQPQH
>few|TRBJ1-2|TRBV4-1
ASSQGPRGDYGYT
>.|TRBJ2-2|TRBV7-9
ASASRDRAFTGELF
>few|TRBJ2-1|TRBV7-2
ASSLGMGNEQF
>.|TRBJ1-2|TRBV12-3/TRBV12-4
ASYRPIYGYT
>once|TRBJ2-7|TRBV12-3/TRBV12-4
ASSLLRGGEQY
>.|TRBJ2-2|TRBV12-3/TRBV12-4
ASSHALVELF
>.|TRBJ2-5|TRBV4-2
ASSRAGAGEETQY
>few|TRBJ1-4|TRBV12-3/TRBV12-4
ASSPGRLAPNEKLF
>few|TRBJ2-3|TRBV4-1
ASSQDPTSGRSDTQY